The 29 T cell receptor beta chains below all came from one sample that was sequenced in a study of control samples from healthy donors and cancer patients. Profiling relied on immunoSEQ multiplex PCR, and the TCRdb table lists in-frame clones only, not all of them. Of approximately 54,000 clones listed, roughly 86% are singletons. Sequencing was performed on PBMCs. Every receptor here comes from a man aged 45 to 65 with head and neck cancer.

The V call is TRBV13, the J call TRBJ2-5, with a weak D call TRBD1 (5 bases). Germline lookup yields CDR1 PRHDT and CDR2 FYEKMQ (reference sequence). This CDR3 is 13 amino acids long. Between the trimmed V and J ends, which lost 6 bases and 5 bases, there was a span of 13 bases. The CDR3: CASSTLGHETQYF. The DNA of the CDR3 is TGTGCCAGCAGTACCCTGGGGCATGAGACCCAGTACTTC.

The genes are TRBV3-1 (or the pseudogene TRBV3-2) and TRBJ1-4; D remains ambiguous. CDR3 length: 12 amino acids. Germline CDR1 reads LGHDT; CDR2 reads YNNKEL (reference sequence). The V end lost 5 bases, the J end lost 14 bases, and 15 bases lay between the germline ends. The CDR3 nucleotides are TGTGCCAGCAGCGCACGGGAGCGGGCCCTGTTTTTT. It is translated as CASSARERALFF.

In its sample, this clone was seen a few times. The chain employs TRBV28 and TRBJ2-2; D tentatively reads TRBD1 or TRBD2 (5 bases each). Per the germline V gene, CDR1 is MDHEN and CDR2 is SYDVKM. This CDR3 spans 19 amino acids. Deletions cut 3 bases from V and 2 bases from J, with 22 bases between. The CDR3 here is CASSFLARTKHINTGELFF. For the CDR3, the DNA is TGTGCCAGCAGTTTTCTAGCTCGGACAAAACACATAAACACCGGGGAGCTGTTTTTT.

This clone showed up just a few times. The chain recombines TRBV19 with TRBJ1-5; D ambiguous. V was clipped by 7 bases and J by 0 bases, with 16 bases between them. CDR1 and CDR2 (germline): LNHDA, SQIVND (reference sequence). The CDR3 length is 16 residues. The CDR3: CASTMGSKRSNQPQHF. Here the CDR3 DNA reads TGTGCCAGTACCATGGGGTCGAAACGTAGCAATCAGCCCCAGCATTTT.

This chain joins TRBV7-2 and TRBJ2-7; TRBD1 matches at 8 bases. Unmatched junction bases numbered 5, after V lost 5 bases and J lost 2 bases. The CDR3 consists of 14 residues. The V gene's germline CDR1 is SGHTA and CDR2 FQGNSA. The CDR3 nucleotides are TGTGCCAGCAGCCCCCGGACAGGGACCTACGAGCAGTACTTC. Encoded protein: CASSPRTGTYEQYF.

The V call is TRBV27, the J call TRBJ2-1, with 10 bases aligning to TRBD2. Germline CDR1 MNHEY, CDR2 SMNVEV (reference sequence). With V trimmed by 9 bases and J by 5 bases, 25 bases remained unmatched. The CDR3 runs to 20 residues. In DNA, the CDR3 is TGTGCCAGTTCCCTTACCCCGGGGGCCCTAGCGGGAGTACGGGACAATGAGCAGTTCTTC. It translates to CASSLTPGALAGVRDNEQFF.

The J gene is TRBJ2-5, the V gene TRBV28; D remains ambiguous. Trimming removed 3 bases at V and 0 bases at J, with 2 bases between. There are 12 residues in the CDR3. Germline-derived CDR1 and CDR2 are MDHEN and SYDVKM. The CDR3 DNA sequence: TGTGCCAGCAGTTTCGACCAAGAGACCCAGTACTTC. Translation gives CASSFDQETQYF.

The V call is TRBV6-2 or TRBV6-3, the J call TRBJ1-2, with a tentative D call TRBD1 (5 bases). The CDR3 covers 16 residues. Germline CDR1 MNHEY, CDR2 SVGEGT. With 2 bases removed from V and 4 bases from J, the gap between germline ends came to 17 bases. CDR3 region: CASSYGPAGGGYGYTF. DNA of the CDR3: TGTGCCAGCAGTTACGGACCGGCCGGGGGGGGCTATGGCTACACCTTC.

This clone was found once. The chain recombines TRBV29-1 with TRBJ2-7; D uncertain. Germline V gives CDR1 SQVTM, CDR2 ANQGSEA. Deletions cut 7 bases from V and 7 bases from J, with 20 bases between. The CDR3 spans 13 residues. CDR3 sequence (DNA): TGCAGCGCCACCCTAACTCCGCGTACGGAGCAGTACTTC. The encoded protein is CSATLTPRTEQYF.

The chain employs TRBV27 and TRBJ2-1, with 9 bases lining up with TRBD1. Germline-derived CDR1 and CDR2 are MNHEY and SMNVEV (reference sequence). J lost 3 bases, V lost 5 bases, and 2 bases had no gene match. This CDR3 region has 14 residues. The chain's CDR3 is CASSLGQGYNEQFF. The CDR3 region has the DNA TGTGCCAGCAGTCTGGGACAGGGCTACAATGAGCAGTTCTTC.

J is TRBJ1-1 and V is TRBV28, with D maybe TRBD1 (5 bases). Germline V gives CDR1 MDHEN, CDR2 SYDVKM. The CDR3 covers 15 residues. V gave up 3 bases and J gave up 5 bases, with 16 bases separating them. The CDR3 nucleotides are TGTGCCAGCAGTTTGTGGGGCCGGGTGGATACTGAAGCTTTCTTT. Translation gives CASSLWGRVDTEAFF.

The chain employs TRBV2 and TRBJ2-5; 15 bases agree with TRBD2. V shed 8 bases, J shed 1 base, and the junction held 23 bases outside the gene matches. The CDR3 sequence is 22 residues long. CDR1 is SNHLY, CDR2 FYNNEI, per germline. The CDR3 loop reads CASRSGRGAGTSGGPRQETQYF. The CDR3 region has the DNA TGTGCCAGCCGATCGGGGAGGGGCGCCGGGACTAGCGGGGGGCCCCGCCAAGAGACCCAGTACTTC.

V is TRBV10-2 and J is TRBJ2-3; D unclear. CDR3 size: 14 residues. Germline CDR1 is WSHSY and CDR2 is SAAADI. V dropped 4 bases and J dropped 4 bases, with 12 bases sitting between them. CDR3 protein: CASSGATLADTQYF. The CDR3 coding sequence is TGCGCCAGCAGTGGTGCTACCCTTGCAGATACGCAGTATTTT.

The gene calls are TRBV5-1 and TRBJ2-3; D gene unclear. This CDR3 contains 11 residues. Germline assignment: CDR1 SGHRS and CDR2 YFSETQ. The germline V and J ends were trimmed by 6 bases and 1 base, with 3 bases remaining between them. CDR3 bases: TGCGCCAGCACCGGCACAGATACGCAGTATTTT. It translates to CASTGTDTQYF.

This chain links TRBV5-1 with TRBJ1-4; possibly TRBD1 for D (5 bases). V was trimmed by 0 bases and J by 8 bases, leaving 14 bases between them. The CDR3 runs to 15 residues. CDR1 and CDR2 (germline): SGHRS, YFSETQ. CDR3 amino acids: CASSLGGAGREKLFF. The CDR3, as DNA: TGCGCCAGCAGCTTGGGGGGCGCGGGTCGGGAAAAACTGTTTTTT.

The chain links TRBV2 to TRBJ1-1; a possible D gene is TRBD1 (5 bases). The CDR3 has 14 residues. From germline, CDR1 is SNHLY and CDR2 FYNNEI. V lost 4 bases, J lost 5 bases, and 14 bases lay in between. CDR3 sequence (DNA): TGTGCCAGCAGTGGGCAGGGCACGGGGACTGAAGCTTTCTTT. Its translation: CASSGQGTGTEAFF.

J is TRBJ2-3 and V is TRBV30; TRBD2 matches at 12 bases. This CDR3 has 15 residues. V lost 4 bases to trimming and J lost 9 bases; unmatched junction nucleotides: 11. The germline CDR1 and CDR2 sequences are GTSNPN and SVGIG (reference sequence). The CDR3 protein is CAWTSGGAHVQTQYF. CDR3 nucleotide sequence: TGTGCCTGGACTAGCGGGGGGGCCCACGTTCAGACGCAGTATTTT.

The gene calls are TRBV7-2 and TRBJ1-2; D is possibly TRBD1 (6 bases). The CDR3 is 13 residues long. Germline V lookup: CDR1 SGHTA, CDR2 FQGNSA. The V end lost 4 bases, the J end lost 10 bases, and 16 bases lay between the germline ends. CDR3 sequence (DNA): TGTGCCAGCAGCTCCAGACAGGAGGGGGACTACACCTTC. Translation gives CASSSRQEGDYTF.

The genes are TRBV28 and TRBJ1-1, with a tentative D call TRBD1 (6 bases). Trimming removed 7 bases from V and 1 base from J, with 13 bases in between. Germline values: CDR1 MDHEN, CDR2 SYDVKM. The CDR3 runs to 14 residues. Written as DNA, the CDR3 is TGTGCCAGCACCATTACAGGGAGGAACACTGAAGCTTTCTTT. Amino acid sequence: CASTITGRNTEAFF.

The rearrangement uses TRBV7-6 and TRBJ2-7, with TRBD1 identical over 7 bases. The length of the CDR3 is 13 residues. Trimming removed 4 bases from V and 0 bases from J; junction bases left unmatched: 0. The germline V gene encodes CDR1 SGHVS and CDR2 FNYEAQ. CDR3 protein: CASSWDSSYEQYF. CDR3 DNA sequence: TGTGCCAGCAGCTGGGACAGCTCCTACGAGCAGTACTTC.

The V call is TRBV5-6, the J call TRBJ2-5; D may match TRBD1 or TRBD2 (6 bases each). This CDR3 has 13 amino acids. V gave up 3 bases and J gave up 3 bases, with 9 bases separating them. Germline V gives CDR1 SGHDT, CDR2 YYEEEE. Here the CDR3 reads CASSWRGEETQYF. The CDR3 region has the DNA TGTGCCAGCAGCTGGAGGGGGGAAGAGACCCAGTACTTC.

This clone showed up just once. The CDR3 nucleotides are TGTGCCAGCAGCTTAAATAGGGACGGCTCCTACGAGCAGTACTTC. Translation gives CASSLNRDGSYEQYF. The V gene is TRBV11-2, the J gene TRBJ2-7, with D perhaps assigned TRBD1 or TRBD2 (5 bases each). The ends were cut back, 2 bases at V and 0 bases at J, with 11 bases in the middle. Germline V gives CDR1 SGHAT, CDR2 FQNNGV. This CDR3 comprises 15 residues.

The rearrangement links TRBV28 to TRBJ2-1, with D maybe TRBD2 (5 bases). Germline V lookup: CDR1 MDHEN, CDR2 SYDVKM. Trimming pared 5 bases from V and 6 bases from J, leaving 14 bases between. CDR3 length equals 14 residues. CDR3 sequence reads: CASSQERGFNEQFF. The CDR3 DNA reads TGTGCCAGCAGTCAAGAACGGGGATTCAATGAGCAGTTCTTC. Looking up the rest from reference TRBV28 and TRBJ2-1 gives the full variable domain: DVKVTQSSRYLVKRTGEKVFLECVQDMDHENMFWYRQDPGLGLRLIYFSYDVKMKEKGDIPEGYSVSREKKERFSLILESASTNQTSMYLCASSQERGFNEQFFGPGTRLTVL.

The V gene is TRBV28, the J gene TRBJ2-1, with unresolved D. The V end lost 7 bases, the J end lost 8 bases, and 18 bases lay between the germline ends. CDR3 length equals 14 residues. The V gene's germline CDR1 is MDHEN and CDR2 SYDVKM. The CDR3 sequence: CASTLGSSRDEQFF. DNA of the CDR3: TGTGCCAGCACCTTAGGTTCATCTAGAGATGAGCAGTTCTTC.

This chain links TRBV11-2 with TRBJ2-1; D remains ambiguous. Looked up from germline, CDR1 is SGHAT and CDR2 is FQNNGV. V was cut by 5 bases and J by 0 bases, with 14 bases left in between. The CDR3 is made up of 16 amino acids. Written as DNA, the CDR3 is TGTGCCAGCAGCCCCTTACGTACGAGCTCCTACAATGAGCAGTTCTTC. It codes for CASSPLRTSSYNEQFF.

This chain links TRBV28 with TRBJ2-1; tentatively, D is TRBD2 (5 bases). CDR1 is MDHEN and CDR2 is SYDVKM in the germline V gene. Deletions cut 2 bases from V and 3 bases from J, with 8 bases between. The CDR3 length is 14 residues. The CDR3 reads CASSLEGNYNEQFF. The CDR3 region has the DNA TGTGCCAGCAGTTTAGAGGGCAACTACAATGAGCAGTTCTTC.

The V gene is TRBV3-1 (or the pseudogene TRBV3-2), the J gene TRBJ2-7; a weak D match, TRBD2 (6 bases). The V end lost 4 bases, the J end lost 0 bases, and 16 bases lay between the germline ends. Germline V CDR1 and CDR2: LGHDT, YNNKEL (reference sequence). The length of the CDR3 is 16 residues. CDR3 sequence reads: CASSRGWGTSSYEQYF. The CDR3 DNA sequence: TGTGCCAGCAGCCGGGGGTGGGGGACTTCCTCCTACGAGCAGTACTTC.

This chain joins TRBV12-3 or TRBV12-4 and TRBJ1-4, with D possibly TRBD1 on 5 matching bases. V dropped 4 bases and J dropped 7 bases, with 10 bases sitting between them. The CDR3 has 13 amino acids. In DNA form, the CDR3 reads TGTGCCAGCAGTTCTGGGACGTTTGAAAAACTGTTTTTT. This encodes CASSSGTFEKLFF.

V is TRBV11-2 and J is TRBJ2-1; 9 nucleotides agree with TRBD2. Germline V lookup: CDR1 SGHAT, CDR2 FQNNGV. CDR3 size: 16 residues. The J segment lost 3 bases and the V segment lost 4 bases, leaving 7 bases of the junction unmatched. Here the CDR3 DNA reads TGTGCCAGCAGCTCGCTTTTGACTAGCGGCTACAATGAGCAGTTCTTC. It codes for CASSSLLTSGYNEQFF.